This T cell receptor (beta chain) was identified during a study of PD-1 blockade in classical Hodgkin lymphoma (TCRdb year 2020). About the full investigation: Nivolumab dosing was 3 mg/kg intravenously every 2 weeks, continuing until either disease progression or unacceptable toxicity. The study used TCR beta sequencing and CyTOF to define a peripheral blood immune signature of response to PD-1 blockade in classical Hodgkin lymphoma.

The CDR3 numbers 14 residues from cysteine through phenylalanine. Only CDR3 DNA remains: 42 bases, in frame from the first base. The germline V end is reduced by 5 bases and the J end by 7 bases; junction bases left unmatched: 9. CDR1 and CDR2, per the germline V gene (reference sequence), are SEHNR and FQNEAQ. What the study reported, not specific to this receptor: Baseline TCR diversity was reported as lower in newly diagnosed patients than in healthy donors, and lower still in relapsed/refractory patients. The study covered only a single clinical trial cohort, and the causes of the repertoire differences, possibly disease activity or prior therapy, were still not defined. CD4+ but not CD8+ TCR diversity rose significantly by C4D1 (p=0.0027 vs p=0.16), most apparent in complete responders (p=0.02). Patients starting nivolumab less than 1 year after ASCT had lower diversity and were excluded from later analyses to avoid confounding by immune reconstitution. Among trial patients, those achieving complete response had baseline diversity similar to that of newly diagnosed patients, while diversity was significantly lower in partial responders and progressors.

Genomic DNA was extracted with the Qiagen DNeasy kit from unsorted PBMCs and from negatively selected CD4+ and CD8+ fractions. Amplification of TCR beta CDR3 regions was done by immunoSEQ multiplex PCR with primers that anneal to V and J segments. Amplification bias was minimized using a synthetic immune receptor repertoire, and residual bias was removed computationally after sequencing. Per the original workflow: Custom Python scripts were used to quantify repertoire diversity as the Shannon entropy index. Unsorted, CD4+ and CD8+ repertoires were analyzed separately, except for combined analyses in which CD4+ and CD8+ sequences were merged in silico. A clone counted as expanded when the clone's frequency after treatment rose at least 2-fold relative to C1D1, and clones undetected at baseline were given a pseudocount of 0.5. Clones with 0 or 1 copy at C1D1 were defined as singleton clones, while clones with 2 or more copies were defined as non-singleton clones. Clones expanded in unsorted samples were assigned a CD4+, CD8+ or unknown annotation through matching of protein sequences in sorted samples from the same patient. Wilcoxon tests on paired samples were used to test diversity changes from C1D1 to C4D1. The table was pulled from immuneACCESS by TCRdb, which kept in-frame rearrangements only. Such tables lose some clones; where checked, under half of the loss comes from unresolved V genes, and the rest has no known cause. V and J calls and clone size are given by that table; D and trimming were obtained from the DNA. The sample data list 50,000 to 65,000 clones, and more than 85% of these were observed just once. The ten largest clones capture 10% of the sample.

The meaning of the sample's time point label: cycle 2 day 1 (C2D1) of nivolumab. All trial patients had relapsed after autologous stem cell transplantation, with cohorts A, B and C differing in prior brentuximab vedotin exposure. The trial cohort was composed of under 70 patients with relapsed/refractory classical Hodgkin lymphoma, for whom complete response, partial response or progressive disease was recorded as best overall response. In the multi-cohort phase II CheckMate 205 trial, trial patients received single-agent nivolumab. Best overall response was determined by an independent review committee according to the 2007 International Working Group response criteria. Trial PBMCs were collected immediately before nivolumab initiation (C1D1) and during therapy at cycle 2 day 1 and cycle 4 day 1. Peripheral blood was collected in 8 mL Vacutainer Cell Preparation Tubes, from which PBMCs were isolated by centrifugation and then cryopreserved.

A remark on this clone: What antigen it recognizes has not been identified. Qualities for individual bases were not recorded, and no much larger clone is one base off.

Sample: peripheral blood mononuclear cells (PBMCs), taken before the second cycle of nivolumab. Recombination connected TRBV7-9 to TRBJ2-7, with 9 bases matching TRBD1. This clonotype originated in a human donor with classical Hodgkin lymphoma. The DNA sequence is given as TGTGCCAGCAGCCCGACAGGGGGGGGCGGGGAGCAGTACTTC. Its protein reads: CASSPTGGGGEQYF. The variable domain in full, with residues beyond the CDR3 obtained from the reference TRBV7-9 and TRBJ2-7 genes, is DTGVSQNPRHKITKRGQNVTFRCDPISEHNRLYWYRQTLGQGPEFLTYFQNEAQLEKSRLLSDRFSAERPKGSFSTLEIQRTEQGDSAMYLCASSPTGGGGEQYFGPGTRLTVT.